Listed below are T cell receptor beta chains from one sample, sequenced in a study of T cell responses to AZD1222 COVID-19 vaccine. Measured with immunoSEQ multiplex PCR; TCRdb has only the in-frame clones, and not every one. The sample yields approximately 130,000 clones, 80% to 95% seen once. Sample: peripheral blood, taken on day 0 of AZD1222 vaccination. These receptors all come from an adult in good health. Each CDR3 is given with its conserved first and last residue. Fields, in order: D gene, clone size, V gene, J gene, CDR3 protein, CDR3 DNA. A D gene is named only where the DNA matches it firmly. The size of a clone is reported for some rows only, either as once, few or many, or as a class for expanded clones.

>.|.|TRBV30|TRBJ1-5
CAWASSGNQPQHF
TGTGCCTGGGCCTCAAGCGGGAATCAGCCCCAGCATTTT
>.|.|TRBV14|TRBJ2-1
CASSQARDSGSYNEQFF
TGTGCCAGCAGCCAAGCGAGGGACTCCGGCTCCTACAATGAGCAGTTCTTC
>.|once|TRBV7-3|TRBJ2-1
CASSLGQTEQFF
TGTGCCAGCAGCTTAGGACAGACTGAGCAGTTCTTC
>.|.|TRBV29-1|TRBJ2-7
CSVETGNEQYF
TGCAGCGTTGAAACAGGGAACGAGCAGTACTTC
>TRBD1|.|TRBV11-2|TRBJ1-2
CASSLVTGGVDGYTF
TGTGCCAGCAGCTTAGTGACAGGGGGCGTTGATGGCTACACCTTC
>TRBD1|few|TRBV14|TRBJ2-1
CASSRLTGGAGNEQFF
TGTGCCAGCAGCCGCCTGACAGGGGGCGCCGGCAATGAGCAGTTCTTC
>TRBD1|.|TRBV19|TRBJ1-6
CASGQANSPLHF
TGTGCCAGTGGACAGGCGAATTCACCCCTCCACTTT
>TRBD2|.|TRBV11-2|TRBJ2-5
CASSRGVASGRGETQYF
TGTGCCAGCAGCCGAGGGGTGGCTAGCGGGAGAGGAGAGACCCAGTACTTC
>.|.|TRBV27|TRBJ1-6
CASSFHRANSPLHF
TGTGCCAGCAGCTTTCACAGGGCGAATTCACCCCTCCACTTT
>.|.|TRBV7-9|TRBJ1-2
CASVQGADTDYGYTF
TGTGCCAGCGTTCAGGGCGCGGATACTGACTATGGCTACACCTTC
>.|once|TRBV4-1|TRBJ2-7
CASSLETGLTYEQYF
TGCGCCAGCAGCCTCGAAACGGGACTTACCTACGAGCAGTACTTC
>.|few|TRBV19|TRBJ1-2
CASSKQGNYGYTF
TGTGCCAGTAGTAAACAGGGCAACTATGGCTACACCTTC
>.|.|TRBV2|TRBJ1-4
CASIPDLLPTNEKLFF
TGTGCCAGCATTCCGGACCTCCTGCCAACTAATGAAAAACTGTTTTTT
>.|.|TRBV3-1/TRBV3-2|TRBJ1-2
CASSPMIGNYGYTF
TGTGCCAGCAGTCCGATGATTGGGAACTATGGCTACACCTTC
>TRBD2|.|TRBV29-1|TRBJ2-1
CSVEREGQKFF
TGCAGCGTAGAGCGGGAGGGCCAAAAGTTCTTC
>.|.|TRBV4-2|TRBJ2-5
CASSQAGGGGETQYF
TGTGCCAGCAGCCAAGCAGGAGGGGGGGGAGAGACCCAGTACTTC
>TRBD2|.|TRBV28|TRBJ2-2
CASSRGDTGELFF
TGTGCCAGCAGCCGGGGGGACACCGGGGAGCTGTTTTTT
>.|.|TRBV19|TRBJ1-3
CASTRSLGNTIYF
TGTGCCAGTACAAGGAGTCTTGGAAACACCATATATTTT
>.|.|TRBV5-4|TRBJ2-2
CASSLAGVLWGGELFF
TGTGCCAGCAGCCTCGCAGGGGTCCTTTGGGGCGGGGAGCTGTTTTTT
>.|.|TRBV7-2|TRBJ2-2
CASSLGSANTGELFF
TGTGCCAGCAGCTTAGGCAGCGCAAACACCGGGGAGCTGTTTTTT
>TRBD2|.|TRBV2|TRBJ2-1
CASSAGGYLGNEQFF
TGTGCCAGCAGTGCGGGAGGGTACCTGGGGAATGAGCAGTTCTTC
>.|.|TRBV19|TRBJ2-7
CASSNGPYEQYF
TGTGCCAGTAGTAATGGACCCTACGAGCAGTACTTC
>.|.|TRBV2|TRBJ1-5
CASSVGAGGNQPQHF
TGTGCCAGCAGTGTGGGGGCTGGCGGCAATCAGCCCCAGCATTTT
>TRBD1|.|TRBV7-2|TRBJ1-2
CALDRGLYGYTF
TGTGCACTAGACAGGGGGCTATATGGCTACACCTTC
>TRBD1|.|TRBV2|TRBJ1-1
CASRAPKAGGTEAFF
TGTGCCAGCAGGGCACCAAAGGCAGGGGGCACTGAAGCTTTCTTT
>.|once|TRBV23-1|TRBJ2-7
CASSQSGGHEQYF
TGCGCCAGCAGTCAATCGGGCGGCCACGAGCAGTACTTC
>.|.|TRBV6-5|TRBJ1-1
CASNNWEQAFF
TGTGCCAGCAATAACTGGGAGCAAGCTTTCTTT
>.|.|TRBV7-9|TRBJ2-5
CASSLHRSGTQYF
TGTGCCAGCAGCTTACACCGCTCCGGGACCCAGTACTTC
>TRBD1|.|TRBV16|TRBJ1-2
CASSPFNRGIKNGYTF
TGTGCCAGCAGCCCTTTTAACAGGGGGATAAAGAATGGCTACACCTTC
>TRBD1|.|TRBV6-1|TRBJ1-6
CASSDRGRSPLHF
TGTGCCAGCAGTGACAGGGGGCGATCACCCCTCCACTTT
>TRBD2|.|TRBV24-1|TRBJ2-3
CATSERPTSGSRDTQYF
TGTGCCACCAGTGAGAGGCCGACTAGCGGGAGTAGAGATACGCAGTATTTT
>.|.|TRBV9|TRBJ1-1
CASSVAVNTEAFF
TGTGCCAGCAGCGTAGCAGTGAACACTGAAGCTTTCTTT
>.|.|TRBV5-1|TRBJ2-7
CASSLEPAYEQYF
TGCGCCAGCAGCTTGGAACCAGCCTACGAGCAGTACTTC
>TRBD2|.|TRBV3-1/TRBV3-2|TRBJ2-1
CASSQDLGLAGARRNEQFF
TGTGCCAGCAGCCAAGATCTAGGACTAGCGGGAGCACGGAGGAATGAGCAGTTCTTC
>TRBD1|.|TRBV5-4|TRBJ1-1
CASNEVTGGVSTEAFF
TGTGCCAGCAACGAAGTGACAGGGGGTGTAAGCACTGAAGCTTTCTTT
>TRBD1|.|TRBV5-1|TRBJ1-4
CASSFNRGGEKLFF
TGCGCCAGCAGCTTCAACAGGGGCGGTGAAAAACTGTTTTTT
>.|.|TRBV5-1|TRBJ1-2
CASSSSTGFIDTF
TGCGCCAGCAGTTCCTCAACAGGGTTTATCGACACCTTC
>TRBD2|.|TRBV4-1|TRBJ2-1
CASSQLGLGLNEQFF
TGCGCCAGCAGCCAACTAGGACTAGGGTTGAATGAGCAGTTCTTC
>TRBD2|.|TRBV27|TRBJ2-7
CASRRTGTTPEQYF
TGTGCCAGCAGACGAACCGGGACTACCCCCGAGCAGTACTTC
>.|.|TRBV7-9|TRBJ1-4
CASSLGSTGRSEKLFF
TGTGCCAGCAGCTTAGGGTCAACAGGGCGGTCGGAAAAACTGTTTTTT
>TRBD1|.|TRBV5-6|TRBJ1-2
CASSPDRLYGYTF
TGTGCCAGCAGCCCGGACAGGCTCTATGGCTACACCTTC
>.|.|TRBV30|TRBJ2-7
CAWGARSYEQYF
TGTGCCTGGGGTGCCAGATCCTACGAGCAGTACTTC
>.|.|TRBV4-3|TRBJ2-2
CASNRDRAQGELFF
TGCGCCAGCAACCGGGACCGCGCTCAGGGGGAGCTGTTTTTT
>TRBD1|.|TRBV24-1|TRBJ1-2
CATSDDSGGYYGYTF
TGTGCCACCAGTGATGACTCAGGGGGGTACTATGGCTACACCTTC
>.|.|TRBV7-9|TRBJ1-4
CASSLAPPGRSNEKLFF
TGTGCCAGCAGCTTAGCCCCCCCGGGGCGGTCTAATGAAAAACTGTTTTTT